These 27 T cell receptor beta chains share one sample of origin, sequenced in a study of cytomegalovirus exposure and HLA in healthy donors. The protocol was immunoSEQ multiplex PCR, while the TCRdb copy is restricted to in-frame clones and leaves out a portion. The sample records about 62,000 clones, roughly 94% being singletons. The sample consisted of PBMCs. The receptors shown here come from a woman younger than 35 in good health and CMV-seropositive.

The chain employs TRBV11-2 and TRBJ2-1; D is perhaps TRBD2 (5 bases). Germline V gene sequence: CDR1 SGHAT, CDR2 FQNNGV. Trimming took 1 base from V and 8 from J, leaving 21 bases between them. The CDR3 totals 17 residues. CDR3 bases: TGTGCCAGCAGCTTAGGGGTGCCAGGCGGGTCGGAAGATGAGCAGTTCTTC. This encodes CASSLGVPGGSEDEQFF. Complete variable domain (other parts from reference TRBV11-2 and TRBJ2-1): EAGVAQSPRYKIIEKRQSVAFWCNPISGHATLYWYQQILGQGPKLLIQFQNNGVVDDSQLPKDRFSAERLKGVDSTLKIQPAKLEDSAVYLCASSLGVPGGSEDEQFFGPGTRLTVL.

The V and J genes are TRBV2 and TRBJ1-2; a weak D match, TRBD1 (5 bases). V was trimmed by 6 bases and J by 10 bases, leaving 24 bases between them. CDR1 is SNHLY, CDR2 FYNNEI, per germline. This CDR3 spans 15 amino acids. The CDR3 here is CASSHLLILAGVYTF. The CDR3 DNA reads TGTGCCAGCAGCCACCTTTTAATCCTGGCGGGGGTCTACACCTTC.

Only a few counts were recorded for this clone. The chain employs TRBV7-2 and TRBJ1-4; D gene uncertain. Germline CDR1 SGHTA, CDR2 FQGNSA. The CDR3 sequence is 16 residues long. The germline V and J ends were trimmed by 5 bases and 5 bases, with 18 bases remaining between them. This chain's CDR3 is CASSLGRGNFNEKLFF. DNA for the CDR3: TGTGCCAGCAGCCTGGGTCGCGGTAATTTCAATGAAAAACTGTTTTTT.

V is TRBV6-5 and J is TRBJ2-2; no firm D call. Trimming left V 6 bases short and J 6 bases short, with 11 bases between. Germline CDR1 is MNHEY and CDR2 is SVGAGI. This CDR3 is 13 amino acids long. In DNA, the CDR3 is TGTGCCAGCAGACCGAGTGCCTCCGGGGAGCTGTTTTTT. Amino acid sequence: CASRPSASGELFF.

The chain uses TRBV30 and TRBJ2-5; D uncertain. CDR1 is GTSNPN, CDR2 SVGIG, per germline (reference sequence). The CDR3 is 12 amino acids. Trimming shortened V by 2 bases and J by 2 bases, and 6 bases separated the two germline ends. The CDR3 sequence is CAWSYQQETQYF. CDR3 in DNA: TGTGCCTGGAGTTATCAGCAAGAGACCCAGTACTTC.

The chain is built from TRBV7-9 and TRBJ1-2; D is unclear. Germline V gene sequence: CDR1 SEHNR, CDR2 FQNEAQ (reference sequence). CDR3 length: 14 residues. Deletions cut 7 bases from V and 0 bases from J, with 12 bases between. CDR3 region: CASTTEGTNYGYTF. The CDR3 bases are TGTGCCAGCACCACTGAGGGAACTAACTATGGCTACACCTTC. Looking up the rest from reference TRBV7-9 and TRBJ1-2 gives the full variable domain: DTGVSQNPRHKITKRGQNVTFRCDPISEHNRLYWYRQTLGQGPEFLTYFQNEAQLEKSRLLSDRFSAERPKGSFSTLEIQRTEQGDSAMYLCASTTEGTNYGYTFGSGTRLTVV.

CDR3 sequence reads: CASTFLEGQGKARTKNTEAFF. CDR3 coding DNA: TGTGCCAGCACCTTTTTAGAAGGACAGGGCAAGGCCCGCACCAAGAACACTGAAGCTTTCTTT. The chain uses TRBV2 and TRBJ1-1, with 8 positions matching TRBD1. J was trimmed by 1 base and V by 7 bases; bases with no gene match: 26. CDR3 size: 21 residues. Germline-derived CDR1 and CDR2 are SNHLY and FYNNEI.

The chain joins TRBV7-6 to TRBJ2-1; 12 bases are a match to TRBD2. Germline V gives CDR1 SGHVS, CDR2 FNYEAQ. Trimming removed 5 bases from V and 7 bases from J; junction bases left unmatched: 9. This CDR3 is built from 16 residues. This CDR3 is CASSVTSGSTTNEQFF. In DNA form, the CDR3 reads TGTGCCAGCAGCGTGACTAGCGGGAGTACCACGAATGAGCAGTTCTTC. Full variable domain (rest looked up from reference TRBV7-6 and TRBJ2-1): GAGVSQSPRYKVTKRGQDVALRCDPISGHVSLYWYRQALGQGPEFLTYFNYEAQQDKSGLPNDRFSAERPEGSISTLTIQRTEQRDSAMYRCASSVTSGSTTNEQFFGPGTRLTVL.

V and J are TRBV9 and TRBJ2-7; the match to TRBD2 covers 7 bases. The junction had 6 bases not matched to a gene; V was cut back by 4 bases and J by 5 bases. Per the germline V gene, CDR1 is SGDLS and CDR2 is YYNGEE. The CDR3 length is 13 residues. CDR3 sequence: CASSPHRGDEQYF. CDR3 nucleotide sequence: TGTGCCAGCAGCCCCCATCGGGGGGACGAGCAGTACTTC.

The chain's CDR3 is CASSSTGPKVPQGNTGELFF. The CDR3 coding sequence is TGTGCCAGCAGCTCAACCGGGCCCAAAGTCCCACAGGGGAACACCGGGGAGCTGTTTTTT. This sequence joins TRBV7-3 and TRBJ2-2; TRBD1 might be the D (6 bases). Germline assignment: CDR1 SGHTA and CDR2 FQGTGA. The CDR3 totals 20 residues. The V end lost 4 bases, the J end lost 1 base, and 25 bases lay between the germline ends.

This chain links TRBV11-3 with TRBJ2-5, with TRBD2 matching 14 bases. The CDR3 runs to 15 residues. The trim removed 3 bases at V and 5 bases at J, leaving 2 bases unmatched. In germline, CDR1 is SGHNT, CDR2 YENEEA. The CDR3 region is CASSLTSGGVETQYF. The CDR3, as DNA: TGTGCCAGCAGCTTGACTAGCGGGGGGGTTGAGACCCAGTACTTC.

The J gene is TRBJ2-5, the V gene TRBV6-6, with D unresolved. V lost 4 bases to trimming and J lost 2 bases, with 5 bases between them. Germline CDR1 is MNHNY and CDR2 is SVGAGI (reference sequence). CDR3 length: 12 residues. CDR3 loop: CASSWSQETQYF. CDR3 nucleotide sequence: TGTGCCAGCAGTTGGAGTCAAGAGACCCAGTACTTC.

This chain connects TRBV19 to TRBJ2-1; TRBD2 matches at 14 bases. The CDR3 consists of 17 residues. Trimming at V came to 4 bases and at J to 7 bases, leaving 9 bases not matched to a gene. The germline V gene has CDR1 LNHDA and CDR2 SQIVND (reference sequence). CDR3 residues: CASSNWRTSGGTNEQFF. CDR3 bases: TGTGCCAGTAGTAATTGGCGGACTAGCGGGGGGACGAATGAGCAGTTCTTC.

This clone occurred once. V is TRBV15 and J is TRBJ2-2; 7 bases are a match to TRBD1. CDR3 length: 16 residues. The trim removed 3 bases at V and 5 bases at J, leaving 9 bases unmatched. Germline CDR1 reads LNHNV; CDR2 reads YYDKDF (reference sequence). The CDR3 sequence: CATSSPRGPGTGELFF. The DNA of the CDR3 is TGTGCCACCAGCAGCCCTAGGGGGCCGGGTACCGGGGAGCTGTTTTTT. Full variable domain (remainder filled in from reference TRBV15 and TRBJ2-2): DAMVIQNPRYQVTQFGKPVTLSCSQTLNHNVMYWYQQKSSQAPKLLFHYYDKDFNNEADTPDNFQSRRPNTSFCFLDIRSPGLGDTAMYLCATSSPRGPGTGELFFGEGSRLTVL.

This chain connects TRBV4-3 to TRBJ2-2, with TRBD1 matching 9 bases. The CDR3 is 18 residues long. V lost 0 bases, J lost 6 bases, and 11 bases stayed unmatched. Germline V lookup: CDR1 LGHNA, CDR2 YSLEER. The CDR3 protein is CASSQDLLGQGVSGELFF. The DNA of the CDR3 is TGCGCCAGCAGCCAAGATCTCCTGGGACAGGGCGTTTCCGGGGAGCTGTTTTTT.

The rearrangement joins TRBV5-4 to TRBJ2-7, with D possibly TRBD2 on 5 matching bases. Trimming took 3 bases from V and 5 from J, leaving 15 bases between them. Germline loops: CDR1 SGHNT, CDR2 YYREEE (reference sequence). The CDR3 has 14 residues. The DNA for the CDR3 is TGTGCCAGCAGCTCCTCGAGAGGAGGAGACGAGCAGTACTTC. Residues: CASSSSRGGDEQYF.

The genes are TRBV28 and TRBJ2-7; 9 bases are shared with TRBD2. J gave up 2 bases and V 7 bases, and 6 bases lay outside the gene matches. In germline, CDR1 is MDHEN, CDR2 SYDVKM. This CDR3 contains 14 residues. CDR3 region: CASTPPSGAYEQYF. Here the CDR3 DNA reads TGTGCCAGCACCCCCCCTAGCGGGGCCTACGAGCAGTACTTC.

Here the CDR3 DNA reads TGTGCCAGCAGTCCACAGACGGGCAGGTCGGGGACCGGGGAGCTGTTTTTT. Residues: CASSPQTGRSGTGELFF. V gene TRBV7-3 combines with J gene TRBJ2-2; maybe TRBD2 (5 bases). Trimming took 6 bases from V and 5 from J, leaving 22 bases between them. The germline CDR1 and CDR2 sequences are SGHTA and FQGTGA. CDR3 length equals 17 residues. The whole variable domain, remainder taken from reference TRBV7-3 and TRBJ2-2, is GAGVSQTPSNKVTEKGKYVELRCDPISGHTALYWYRQSLGQGPEFLIYFQGTGAADDSGLPNDRFFAVRPEGSVSTLKIQRTERGDSAVYLCASSPQTGRSGTGELFFGEGSRLTVL.

J is TRBJ2-1 and V is TRBV7-9, with 8 bases that match TRBD1. The V and J ends lost 11 bases and 8 bases, in that order; junction bases with no gene match: 14. Germline V gives CDR1 SEHNR, CDR2 FQNEAQ (reference sequence). CDR3 length equals 14 residues. CDR3 sequence: CAGHLGQGSHEQFF. In DNA, the CDR3 is TGTGCCGGGCACCTCGGACAGGGTTCCCATGAGCAGTTCTTC.

V is TRBV5-4 and J is TRBJ2-1; TRBD2 aligns across 7 bases. CDR1 is SGHNT and CDR2 is YYREEE in the germline V gene (reference sequence). Losses at the gene ends were 0 bases for V and 6 bases for J; bases not matched to a gene: 9. This CDR3 region has 16 residues. Written as DNA, the CDR3 is TGTGCCAGCAGCTTGGATGGGCGGGAGATGGGCAATGAGCAGTTCTTC. It is translated as CASSLDGREMGNEQFF.

The V gene is TRBV10-3, the J gene TRBJ2-3; 9 bases map to TRBD1. Germline values: CDR1 ENHRY, CDR2 SYGVKD. This CDR3 has 18 amino acids. V trimming: 0 bases; J trimming: 3 bases; junction bases outside the gene matches: 10. The CDR3, as DNA: TGTGCCATCAGTGAGTCGAAAGCCGGGACAGGGAAAACAGATACGCAGTATTTT. Residues: CAISESKAGTGKTDTQYF.

The sample holds one count of this clone. The chain is built from TRBV7-9 and TRBJ2-1; perhaps TRBD1 as D (6 bases). Between the trimmed V and J ends, which lost 5 bases and 7 bases, there was a span of 18 bases. CDR1 is SEHNR, CDR2 FQNEAQ, per germline (reference sequence). The CDR3 is made up of 15 amino acids. The CDR3 loop is CASSPHRDADNEQFF. For the CDR3, the DNA is TGTGCCAGCAGCCCCCACAGGGACGCCGATAATGAGCAGTTCTTC.

The chain employs TRBV4-2 and TRBJ1-3; unclear D gene. With 0 bases removed from V and 0 bases from J, the gap between germline ends came to 9 bases. The V gene's germline CDR1 is LGHNA and CDR2 YNFKEQ. The CDR3 totals 16 residues. This CDR3 is CASSQDPQDSGNTIYF. In DNA, the CDR3 is TGTGCCAGCAGCCAAGACCCTCAGGACTCTGGAAACACCATATATTTT.

The chain employs TRBV7-2 and TRBJ2-1; 16 nucleotides align to TRBD2. Trimming cost V 5 bases and J 7 bases; bases outside gene matches: 14. The CDR3 is made up of 19 amino acids. The V gene's germline CDR1 is SGHTA and CDR2 FQGNSA. Here the CDR3 reads CASSQTPGLAGGPRNEQFF. CDR3 sequence (DNA): TGTGCCAGCAGCCAGACTCCGGGACTAGCGGGAGGGCCAAGGAATGAGCAGTTCTTC.

The rearrangement joins TRBV11-2 to TRBJ2-1; 8 positions agree with TRBD2. With V trimmed by 1 base and J by 4 bases, 6 bases remained unmatched. This CDR3 spans 16 amino acids. Germline V gene data show CDR1 as SGHAT and CDR2 as FQNNGV. The CDR3 nucleotides read TGTGCCAGCAGCTTAGTCGGGACTAGGGAATACAATGAGCAGTTCTTC. Its protein product is CASSLVGTREYNEQFF.

The J gene is TRBJ2-2, the V gene TRBV7-3, with 9 bases fitting TRBD1. Germline lookup yields CDR1 SGHTA and CDR2 FQGTGA. V shed 8 bases, J shed 6 bases, and the junction held 7 bases outside the gene matches. The length of the CDR3 is 14 residues. In nucleotides, the CDR3 is TGTGCCAGCCGAGAACAGGGGGCCTCCGGGGAGCTGTTTTTT. Translation gives CASREQGASGELFF. Using reference TRBV7-3 and TRBJ2-2 for the parts outside the CDR3, the full variable domain is GAGVSQTPSNKVTEKGKYVELRCDPISGHTALYWYRQSLGQGPEFLIYFQGTGAADDSGLPNDRFFAVRPEGSVSTLKIQRTERGDSAVYLCASREQGASGELFFGEGSRLTVL.

The V gene is TRBV7-2, the J gene TRBJ2-1, with D tentatively TRBD1 (6 bases). Trimming pared 3 bases from V and 8 bases from J, leaving 20 bases between. Germline V gives CDR1 SGHTA, CDR2 FQGNSA. The CDR3 contains 16 residues. The CDR3 region is CASSFLSGGWGHEQFF. CDR3 bases: TGTGCCAGCAGCTTCTTGTCTGGTGGGTGGGGGCATGAGCAGTTCTTC.